This T cell receptor (beta chain) emerged from a study of post-analysis software for immune sequencing data. Study observations and caveats: Patients showed TRBV5-6, TRBV5-1 and TRBV20-1 among a few TRBV segments more frequent than in controls. Multiple sclerosis patients had significantly lower normalized Chao1 diversity than controls.

Unique molecular identifiers featured in each of the TCR beta cDNA libraries. TCRdb reanalysed the PCR reads using MiXCR and keeps one entry per CDR3 protein. Of 380,000 or so distinct CDR3 sequences listed, 30% to 45% are singletons. The germline V gene has CDR1 SGHRS and CDR2 YFSETQ. CDR3 length: 15 amino acids. V lost 0 bases and J lost 7, with 11 bases in between. Turning to this clonotype: The antigen is not known.

The chain recombines TRBV5-1 with TRBJ1-6, with unresolved D. Sequencing was carried out using blood. This clonotype originated in a girl under 18 with multiple sclerosis. CDR3 loop: CASSLELMGNSPLHF. The CDR3 nucleotides read TGCGCCAGCAGCTTGGAGCTTATGGGGAATTCACCCCTCCACTTT. Full variable domain (rest looked up from reference TRBV5-1 and TRBJ1-6): KAGVTQTPRYLIKTRGQQVTLSCSPISGHRSVSWYQQTPGQGLQFLFEYFSETQRNKGNFPGRFSGRQFSNSRSEMNVSTLELGDSALYLCASSLELMGNSPLHFGNGTRLTVT.